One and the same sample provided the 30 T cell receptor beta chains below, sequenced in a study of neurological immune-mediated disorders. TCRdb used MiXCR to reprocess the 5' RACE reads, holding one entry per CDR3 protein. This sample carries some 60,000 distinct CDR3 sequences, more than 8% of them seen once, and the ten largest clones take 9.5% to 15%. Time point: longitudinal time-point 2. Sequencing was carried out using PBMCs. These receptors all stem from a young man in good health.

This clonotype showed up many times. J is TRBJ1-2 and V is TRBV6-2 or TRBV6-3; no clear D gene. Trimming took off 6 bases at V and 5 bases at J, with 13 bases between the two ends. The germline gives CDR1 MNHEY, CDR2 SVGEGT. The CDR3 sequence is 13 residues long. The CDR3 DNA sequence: TGTGCCAGCAGCTACGATTCCCGGTATGGCTACACCTTC. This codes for CASSYDSRYGYTF.

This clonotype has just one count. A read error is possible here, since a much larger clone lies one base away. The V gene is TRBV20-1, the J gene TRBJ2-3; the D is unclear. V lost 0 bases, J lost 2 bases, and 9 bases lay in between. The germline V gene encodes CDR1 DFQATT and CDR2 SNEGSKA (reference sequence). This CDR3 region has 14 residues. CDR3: CSARDGSYTDTQYF. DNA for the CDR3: TGCAGTGCTAGAGATGGCAGTTACACAGATACGCAGTATTTT.

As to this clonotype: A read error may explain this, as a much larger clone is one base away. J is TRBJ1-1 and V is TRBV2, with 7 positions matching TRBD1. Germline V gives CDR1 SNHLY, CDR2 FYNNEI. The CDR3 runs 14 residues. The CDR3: CANSEGQPNTEAFF. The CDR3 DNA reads TGTGCCAACAGTGAGGGACAGCCGAACACTGAAGCTTTCTTT.

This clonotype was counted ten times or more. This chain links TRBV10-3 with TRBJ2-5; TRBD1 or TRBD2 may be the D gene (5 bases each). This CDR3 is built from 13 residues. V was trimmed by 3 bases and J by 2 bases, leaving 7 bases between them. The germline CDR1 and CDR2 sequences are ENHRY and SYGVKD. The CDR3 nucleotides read TGTGCCATCAGTGAAGGGGAGCAAGAGACCCAGTACTTC. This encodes CAISEGEQETQYF.

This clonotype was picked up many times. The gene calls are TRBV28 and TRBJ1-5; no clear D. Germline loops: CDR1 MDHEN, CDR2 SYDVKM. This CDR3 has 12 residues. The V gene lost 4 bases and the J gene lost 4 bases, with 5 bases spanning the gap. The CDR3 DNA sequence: TGTGCCAGCAGTTCACTAAATCAGCCCCAGCATTTT. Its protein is CASSSLNQPQHF. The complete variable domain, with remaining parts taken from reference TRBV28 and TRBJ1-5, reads DVKVTQSSRYLVKRTGEKVFLECVQDMDHENMFWYRQDPGLGLRLIYFSYDVKMKEKGDIPEGYSVSREKKERFSLILESASTNQTSMYLCASSSLNQPQHFGDGTRLSIL.

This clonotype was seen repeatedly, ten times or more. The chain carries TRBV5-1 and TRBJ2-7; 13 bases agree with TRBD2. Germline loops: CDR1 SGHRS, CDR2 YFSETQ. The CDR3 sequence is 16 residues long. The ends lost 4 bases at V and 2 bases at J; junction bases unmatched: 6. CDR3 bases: TGCGCCAGCAGCCACGGTGGGACTAGCGGGACCTACGAGCAGTACTTC. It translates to CASSHGGTSGTYEQYF.

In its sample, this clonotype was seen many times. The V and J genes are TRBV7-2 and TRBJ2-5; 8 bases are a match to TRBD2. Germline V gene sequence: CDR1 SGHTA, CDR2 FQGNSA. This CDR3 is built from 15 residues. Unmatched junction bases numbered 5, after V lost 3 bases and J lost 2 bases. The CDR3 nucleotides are TGTGCCAGCAGCTTCGGGGGGGCAGGACAAGAGACCCAGTACTTC. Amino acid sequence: CASSFGGAGQETQYF.

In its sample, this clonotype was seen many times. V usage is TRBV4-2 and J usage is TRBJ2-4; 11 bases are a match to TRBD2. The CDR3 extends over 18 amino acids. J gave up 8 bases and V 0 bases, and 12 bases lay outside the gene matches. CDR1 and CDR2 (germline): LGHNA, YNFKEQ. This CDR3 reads CASSQDPPGVAGGDIQYF. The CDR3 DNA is TGTGCCAGCAGCCAAGATCCCCCGGGGGTAGCGGGAGGGGACATTCAGTACTTC.

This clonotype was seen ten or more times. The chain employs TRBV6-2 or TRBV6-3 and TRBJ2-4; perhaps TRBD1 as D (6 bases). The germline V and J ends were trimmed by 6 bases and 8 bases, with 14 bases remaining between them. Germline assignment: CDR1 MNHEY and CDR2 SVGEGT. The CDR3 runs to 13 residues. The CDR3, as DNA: TGTGCCAGCAGGTACAGGGTAGGGGACATTCAGTACTTC. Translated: CASRYRVGDIQYF.

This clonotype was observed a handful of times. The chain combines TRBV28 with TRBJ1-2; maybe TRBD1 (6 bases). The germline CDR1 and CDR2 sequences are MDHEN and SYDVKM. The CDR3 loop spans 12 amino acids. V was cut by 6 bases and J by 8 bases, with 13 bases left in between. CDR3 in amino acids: CASRRGRHGYTF. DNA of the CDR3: TGTGCCAGCAGACGGGGGCGTCACGGCTACACCTTC.

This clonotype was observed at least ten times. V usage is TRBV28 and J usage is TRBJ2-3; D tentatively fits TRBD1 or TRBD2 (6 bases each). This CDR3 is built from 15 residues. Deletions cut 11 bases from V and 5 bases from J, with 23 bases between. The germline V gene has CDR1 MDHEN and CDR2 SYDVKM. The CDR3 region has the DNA TGTGCCTCCAAGAGGGACACCTCCGGGGGAGATACGCAGTATTTT. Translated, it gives CASKRDTSGGDTQYF.

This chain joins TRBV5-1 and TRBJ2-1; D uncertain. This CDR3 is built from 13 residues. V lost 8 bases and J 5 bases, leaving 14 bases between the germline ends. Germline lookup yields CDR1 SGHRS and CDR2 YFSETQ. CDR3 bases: TGCGCCAGAAGTCCCTGGGCCCACAATGAGCAGTTCTTC. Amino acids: CARSPWAHNEQFF.

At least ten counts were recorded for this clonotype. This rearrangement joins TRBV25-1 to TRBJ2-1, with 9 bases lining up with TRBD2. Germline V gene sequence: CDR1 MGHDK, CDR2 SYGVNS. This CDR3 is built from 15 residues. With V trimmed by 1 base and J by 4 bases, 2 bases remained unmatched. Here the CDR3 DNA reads TGTGCCAGCAGTGAATTCCTAGCGGGGTACAATGAGCAGTTCTTC. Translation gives CASSEFLAGYNEQFF. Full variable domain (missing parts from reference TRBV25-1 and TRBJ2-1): EADIYQTPRYLVIGTGKKITLECSQTMGHDKMYWYQQDPGMELHLIHYSYGVNSTEKGDLSSESTVSRIRTEHFPLTLESARPSHTSQYLCASSEFLAGYNEQFFGPGTRLTVL.

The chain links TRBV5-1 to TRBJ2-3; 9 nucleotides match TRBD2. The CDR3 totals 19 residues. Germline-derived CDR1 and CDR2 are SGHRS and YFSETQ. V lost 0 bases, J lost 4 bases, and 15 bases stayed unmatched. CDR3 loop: CASSLAGSGSGRYADTQYF. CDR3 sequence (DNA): TGCGCCAGCAGCTTGGCCGGTAGCGGTAGCGGGAGATATGCAGATACGCAGTATTTT.

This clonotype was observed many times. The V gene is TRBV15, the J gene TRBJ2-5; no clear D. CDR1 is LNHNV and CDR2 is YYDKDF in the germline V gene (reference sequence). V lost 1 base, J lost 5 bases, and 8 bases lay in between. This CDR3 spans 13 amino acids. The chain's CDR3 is CATSRVGRETQYF. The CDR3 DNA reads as TGTGCCACCAGCAGAGTTGGACGGGAGACCCAGTACTTC.

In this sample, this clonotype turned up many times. CDR3 DNA sequence: TGTGCCAGCAGTCGGGGACAGGGGATGTTAGCTTTCTTT. It encodes CASSRGQGMLAFF. The chain combines TRBV6-5 with TRBJ1-1; 10 nucleotides match TRBD1. The germline V gene has CDR1 MNHEY and CDR2 SVGAGI. With V trimmed by 5 bases and J by 10 bases, 7 bases remained unmatched. The CDR3 loop spans 13 amino acids.

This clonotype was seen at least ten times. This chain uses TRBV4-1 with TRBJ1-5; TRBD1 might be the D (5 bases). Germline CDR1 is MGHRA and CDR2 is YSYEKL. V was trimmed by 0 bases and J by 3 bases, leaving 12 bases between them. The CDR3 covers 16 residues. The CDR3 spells CASSQDARGNNQPQHF. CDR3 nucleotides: TGCGCCAGCAGCCAAGATGCCCGGGGCAACAATCAGCCCCAGCATTTT.

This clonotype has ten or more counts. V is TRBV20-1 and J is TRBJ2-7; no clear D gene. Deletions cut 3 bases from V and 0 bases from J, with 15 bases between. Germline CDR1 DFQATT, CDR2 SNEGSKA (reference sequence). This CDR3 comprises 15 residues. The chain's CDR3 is CSASVVQPSSYEQYF. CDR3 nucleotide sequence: TGCAGTGCTAGCGTGGTACAGCCATCCTCCTACGAGCAGTACTTC.

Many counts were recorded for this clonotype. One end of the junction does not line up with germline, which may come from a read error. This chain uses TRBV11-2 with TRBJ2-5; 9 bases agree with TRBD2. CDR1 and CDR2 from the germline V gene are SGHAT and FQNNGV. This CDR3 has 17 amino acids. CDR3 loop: CATSKGHSGSEGKTQYF. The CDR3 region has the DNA TGTGCCACCAGCAAGGGACATAGCGGGAGTGAGGGAAAGACCCAGTACTTC.

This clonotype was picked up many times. The CDR3 DNA is TGTGCCAGCAGTTTATGGGCAGCACTATACGAGCAGTACTTC. As protein: CASSLWAALYEQYF. This chain uses TRBV28 with TRBJ2-7; no reliable D call. This CDR3 has 14 residues. The V gene lost 0 bases and the J gene lost 4 bases, with 10 bases spanning the gap. Germline-derived CDR1 and CDR2 are MDHEN and SYDVKM.

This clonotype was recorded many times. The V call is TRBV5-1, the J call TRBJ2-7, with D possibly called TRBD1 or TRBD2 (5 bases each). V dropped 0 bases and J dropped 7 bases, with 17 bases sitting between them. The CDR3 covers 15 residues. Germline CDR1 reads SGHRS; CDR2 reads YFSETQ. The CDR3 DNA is TGCGCCAGCAGCTTGGGACAGCAAAAAACGGGGGAGCAGTACTTC. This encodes CASSLGQQKTGEQYF.

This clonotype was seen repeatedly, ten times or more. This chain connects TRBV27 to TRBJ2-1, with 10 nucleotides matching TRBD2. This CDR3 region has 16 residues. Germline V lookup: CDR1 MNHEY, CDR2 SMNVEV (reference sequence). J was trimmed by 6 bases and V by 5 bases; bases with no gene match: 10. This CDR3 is CASSIQSGRAVNEQFF. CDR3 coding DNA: TGTGCCAGCAGTATCCAAAGCGGGAGGGCGGTCAATGAGCAGTTCTTC.

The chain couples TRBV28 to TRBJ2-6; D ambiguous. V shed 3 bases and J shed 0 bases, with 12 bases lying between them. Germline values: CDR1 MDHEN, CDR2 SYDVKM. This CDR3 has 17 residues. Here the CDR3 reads CASSFYFLSSGANVLTF. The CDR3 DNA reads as TGTGCCAGCAGTTTTTACTTCCTGAGCTCTGGGGCCAACGTCCTGACTTTC.

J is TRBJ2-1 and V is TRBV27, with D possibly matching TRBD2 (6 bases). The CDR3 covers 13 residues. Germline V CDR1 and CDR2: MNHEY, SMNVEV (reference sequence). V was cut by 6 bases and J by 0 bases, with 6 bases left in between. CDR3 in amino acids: CASRAGSYNEQFF. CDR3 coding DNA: TGTGCCAGCAGAGCGGGCTCCTACAATGAGCAGTTCTTC.

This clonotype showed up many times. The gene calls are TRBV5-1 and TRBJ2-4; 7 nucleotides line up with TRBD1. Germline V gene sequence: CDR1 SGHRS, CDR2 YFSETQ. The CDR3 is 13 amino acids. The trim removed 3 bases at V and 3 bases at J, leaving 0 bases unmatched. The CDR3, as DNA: TGCGCCAGCAGCTGGGACAGCAAAAACATTCAGTACTTC. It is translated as CASSWDSKNIQYF. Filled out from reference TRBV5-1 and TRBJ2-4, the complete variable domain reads KAGVTQTPRYLIKTRGQQVTLSCSPISGHRSVSWYQQTPGQGLQFLFEYFSETQRNKGNFPGRFSGRQFSNSRSEMNVSTLELGDSALYLCASSWDSKNIQYFGAGTRLSVL.

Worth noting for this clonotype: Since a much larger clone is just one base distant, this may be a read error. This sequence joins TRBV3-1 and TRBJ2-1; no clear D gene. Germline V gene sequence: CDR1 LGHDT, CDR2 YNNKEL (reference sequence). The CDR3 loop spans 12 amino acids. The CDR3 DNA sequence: TGTGCCAACAGCCCCCCCGGCAATGAGCAGTTCTTC. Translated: CANSPPGNEQFF.

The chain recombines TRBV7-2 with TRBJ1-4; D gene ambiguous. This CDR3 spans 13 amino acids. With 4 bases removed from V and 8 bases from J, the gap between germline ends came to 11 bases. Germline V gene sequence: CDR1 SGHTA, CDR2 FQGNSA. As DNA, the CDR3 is TGTGCCAGCAGCTCCGGCCCGGTAGAAAAACTGTTTTTT. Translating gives CASSSGPVEKLFF. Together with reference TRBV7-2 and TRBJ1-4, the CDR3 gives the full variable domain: GAGVSQSPSNKVTEKGKDVELRCDPISGHTALYWYRQSLGQGLEFLIYFQGNSAPDKSGLPSDRFSAERTGGSVSTLTIQRTQQEDSAVYLCASSSGPVEKLFFGSGTQLSVL.

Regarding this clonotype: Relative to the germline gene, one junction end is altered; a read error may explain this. The CDR3 is CATSREGGFSTYTQYF. The CDR3 region has the DNA TGTGCCACCAGCAGAGAGGGAGGCTTCAGCACATATACGCAGTATTTT. The V call is TRBV15, the J call TRBJ2-3; D may be TRBD2 (6 bases). The CDR3 sequence is 16 residues long. Germline CDR1 and CDR2: LNHNV and YYDKDF (reference sequence). Variable domain in full (rest from reference TRBV15 and TRBJ2-3): DAMVIQNPRYQVTQFGKPVTLSCSQTLNHNVMYWYQQKSSQAPKLLFHYYDKDFNNEADTPDNFQSRRPNTSFCFLDIRSPGLGDTAMYLCATSREGGFSTYTQYFGPGTRLTVL.

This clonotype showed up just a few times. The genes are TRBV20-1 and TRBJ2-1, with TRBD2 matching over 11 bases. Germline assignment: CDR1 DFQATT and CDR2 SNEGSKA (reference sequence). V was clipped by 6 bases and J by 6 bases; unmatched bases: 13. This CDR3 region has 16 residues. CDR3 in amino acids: CSAPNILAGVSNEQFF. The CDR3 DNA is TGCAGTGCACCGAACATACTAGCGGGAGTGAGCAATGAGCAGTTCTTC.

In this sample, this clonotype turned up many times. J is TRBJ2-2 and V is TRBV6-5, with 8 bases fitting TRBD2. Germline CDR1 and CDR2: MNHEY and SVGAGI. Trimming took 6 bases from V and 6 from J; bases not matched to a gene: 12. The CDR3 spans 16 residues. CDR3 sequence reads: CASRPPPGREAGELFF. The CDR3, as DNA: TGTGCCAGCAGACCACCCCCGGGGCGGGAGGCCGGGGAGCTGTTTTTT.